This T cell receptor beta chain was retrieved from a study of response to subunit inactivated influenza vaccine. Study findings and constraints: The authors offered the suggestion that each seasonal influenza vaccination recruits few new T cells.

About this clonotype itself: The antigen is not known.

The CDR3 totals 13 residues. CDR1 MNHNY and CDR2 SVGAGI come from the germline V gene (reference sequence). Trimming removed 5 bases at V and 6 bases at J, with 14 bases between. A single record per CDR3 protein comes from TCRdb applying MiXCR to the RT-PCR reads. The sample has 650,000 to 850,000 distinct CDR3 sequences, 14% seen once; the top ten hold less than 7%. The origin of this receptor is a man aged 50 to 60 who received an inactivated influenza vaccine. The chain carries TRBV6-6 and TRBJ2-7; possibly TRBD2 for D (6 bases). The sample consisted of PBMCs from blood, taken less than 15 days before vaccination. In nucleotides, the CDR3 is TGTGCCAGCAGTACCCCGGGGGATGTCGAGCAGTACTTC. Its protein is CASSTPGDVEQYF.